This TCR beta chain originates from a study of regulatory T cells in long-lasting Graves disease. This CDR3 contains 12 residues. Trimming shortened V by 7 bases and J by 5 bases, and 11 bases separated the two germline ends. Regarding this clonotype: Its antigen remains unknown. A much larger clone is a single base away; this may be a read error. Because the CDR3 is missing its conserved closing phenylalanine or tryptophan, this is likely a read error.

Time point of the sample: persistent/refractory GD, antithyroid drugs over 5 years with positive TRAb. Extracted PBMC RNA gave rise to the TCR library. Overall study results and limits: Peripheral blood alone, not thyroid tissue, underwent study.

Investigators prepared the TCR beta libraries by applying iRepertoire HTBI primers and Arm-PCR of CDR3 regions. TCRdb ran MiXCR on the multiplex PCR reads and lists one entry per CDR3 protein. Of hundreds of thousands of distinct CDR3 sequences in the sample, roughly 22% were seen once. This receptor was taken from a female donor with Graves disease. The gene calls are TRBV12-3 or TRBV12-4 and TRBJ2-5; D call uncertain. Sample: peripheral blood mononuclear cells (PBMCs), taken when the disease was refractory, from a patient treated with antithyroid drugs. CDR3 coding DNA: TGTGCCAGCACCTTGCTGGGGGAGACCCAGTACCTC. The encoded protein is CASTLLGETQYL.